Listed below are T cell receptor beta chains from one sample, sequenced in a study of tumor-infiltrating lymphocytes in localized non-small cell lung cancer. Clones were read by immunoSEQ multiplex PCR, and TCRdb kept only the in-frame ones, dropping some. The data hold some 13,000 clones, with approximately 71% observed a single time. What was sequenced was uninvolved lung tissue not adjacent to the tumor. These receptors all stem from a human donor with non-small cell lung cancer. The CDR3 runs from the conserved cysteine through the conserved F or W. The order of the fields is V gene, clone size, J gene, D gene, CDR3 length, CDR3 DNA, CDR3 protein. A D gene is named only where the DNA matches it firmly. Only part of the rows carry a size: once, few, many, or a class if the clone is expanded.

>TRBV11-2|NA|TRBJ1-5|NA|12
TGTGCCAGCAGCGGTACCATTGGGGGCCAGCATTTT
CASSGTIGGQHF
>TRBV28|medium-sized|TRBJ1-1|NA|17
TGTGCCAGCAGAGAGAACCGGAGACGGCACATGAACACTGAAGCTTTCTTT
CASRENRRRHMNTEAFF
>TRBV7-2|NA|TRBJ2-3|NA|15
TGTGCCAGCAGCTTCGAGGGGGAGACGACAGATACGCAGTATTTT
CASSFEGETTDTQYF
>TRBV7-2|NA|TRBJ1-3|NA|15
TGTGCCAGCAGCTCTAAAGGTAGCTCTGGAAACACCATATATTTT
CASSSKGSSGNTIYF
>TRBV30|NA|TRBJ2-1|NA|16
TGTGCCTGGAGTGTACTTGGACTCAGCTCCTACAATGAGCAGTTCTTC
CAWSVLGLSSYNEQFF
>TRBV7-2|few|TRBJ2-2|TRBD2|16
TGTGCCAGCAGCTTAAAGCGGGGGGGCCGCACCGGGGAGCTGTTTTTT
CASSLKRGGRTGELFF
>TRBV9|once|TRBJ2-3|NA|14
TGTGCCAGCAGCGCGGACAAGGGCACAGATACGCAGTATTTT
CASSADKGTDTQYF
>TRBV7-2|NA|TRBJ1-6|NA|16
TGTGCCAGCAGCCCCTGGTCGGGACGGGATAATTCACCCCTCCACTTT
CASSPWSGRDNSPLHF
>TRBV28|NA|TRBJ1-4|NA|11
TGTGCCAGTAGAACTAATGAAAAACTGTTTTTT
CASRTNEKLFF
>TRBV19|NA|TRBJ2-7|TRBD1|14
TGTGCCAGTAGTAGGGACAGGTTTTCCTACGAGCAGTACTTC
CASSRDRFSYEQYF
>TRBV19|NA|TRBJ1-3|TRBD1|15
TGTGCCAGTAGTATCCACAGGGGCTCTGGAAACACCATATATTTT
CASSIHRGSGNTIYF
>TRBV7-8|NA|TRBJ2-5|NA|14
TGTGCCAGCAGCTTAGCGCGGTGGGGAGAGACCCAGTACTTC
CASSLARWGETQYF
>TRBV4-1|few|TRBJ1-5|TRBD1|16
TGCGCCAGCAGCCAAGATGGGACAGGGAGGAATCAGCCCCAGCATTTT
CASSQDGTGRNQPQHF
>TRBV7-2|NA|TRBJ2-5|TRBD1|15
TGTGCCAGCAGCTTTCAGCCGACAGGGGAAGAGACCCAGTACTTC
CASSFQPTGEETQYF
>TRBV28|once|TRBJ1-4|NA|13
TGTGCCAGCAGTTTAGCAGGGCGTGAAAAACTGTTTTTT
CASSLAGREKLFF
>TRBV7-2|NA|TRBJ2-1|TRBD1|13
TGTGCCAGCAGCTTTAACCGGGACAGGGTTCGGTTCTTC
CASSFNRDRVRFF
>TRBV5-4|NA|TRBJ1-1|TRBD1|15
TGTGCCAGCAGCTTGGCCGGGGTCAGGGGGGCTGAAGCTTTCTTT
CASSLAGVRGAEAFF
>TRBV11-2|few|TRBJ2-1|TRBD2|16
TGTGCCAGCAGCGCCAGACTAGCGGGAGTTTACAATGAGCAGTTCTTC
CASSARLAGVYNEQFF
>TRBV2|NA|TRBJ2-2|NA|15
TGTGCCAGCAGTGAAGATAGGGTTGGCACCGGGGAGCTGTTTTTT
CASSEDRVGTGELFF
>TRBV9|NA|TRBJ2-7|NA|15
TGTGCCAGCAGCCCCAACCCCGGCCCCTCCTACGAGCAGTACTTC
CASSPNPGPSYEQYF
>TRBV29-1|once|TRBJ1-4|NA|11
TGCGGGGGATGGTTTAATGAAAAACTGTTTTTT
CGGWFNEKLFF
>TRBV6-1|NA|TRBJ2-1|TRBD2|15
TGTGCCAGCAGGCCGGGACTAGCGTCCTACAATGAGCAGTTCTTC
CASRPGLASYNEQFF
>TRBV10-1|NA|TRBJ2-3|TRBD2|20
TGCGCCAGCAGTGAAATGGGACTAGCGGGAGATTTGGAGGGCACAGATACGCAGTATTTT
CASSEMGLAGDLEGTDTQYF
>TRBV19|NA|TRBJ1-3|NA|14
TGTGCCAGTAGTATTCAGACAACCGGAAACACCATATATTTT
CASSIQTTGNTIYF
>TRBV29-1|NA|TRBJ2-3|NA|13
TGCAGCGGGGATGAGGGCGGCACAGATACGCAGTATTTT
CSGDEGGTDTQYF
>TRBV7-2|NA|TRBJ2-5|TRBD1|13
TGTGCCAGCAGCGCCAACAGGGGTGAGACCCAGTACTTC
CASSANRGETQYF
>TRBV19|NA|TRBJ1-1|TRBD1|14
TGTGCCAGTAGGAGCCAGGGGGGGAGCCCTGAAGCTTTCTTT
CASRSQGGSPEAFF
>TRBV6-6|NA|TRBJ2-2|NA|14
TGTGCCAGCAGTTACTTGGGGGTCACCGGGGAGCTGTTTTTT
CASSYLGVTGELFF
>TRBV6-4|medium-sized|TRBJ2-1|TRBD2|15
TGTGCCAGCAGTCATCGGGAGGCCACCTACAATGAGCAGTTCTTC
CASSHREATYNEQFF
>TRBV5-1|NA|TRBJ2-3|TRBD2|18
TGCGCCAGCAGCTTGAGCCTAGCGGGGATTCACACCACAGATACGCAGTATTTT
CASSLSLAGIHTTDTQYF
>TRBV4-3|few|TRBJ2-1|TRBD2|17
TGCGCCAGCAGCCAAGATCTAGCGGCAGGGTCGGACAATGAGCAGTTCTTC
CASSQDLAAGSDNEQFF
>TRBV27|NA|TRBJ1-2|TRBD1|16
TGTGCCAGCAGTTTCCTGGGACAGGGGAGATACTATGGCTACACCTTC
CASSFLGQGRYYGYTF
>TRBV5-4|NA|TRBJ2-2|TRBD1|15
TGTGCCAGCAGCCATACAGGGGGCGACACCGGGGAGCTGTTTTTT
CASSHTGGDTGELFF
>TRBV7-3|NA|TRBJ2-1|TRBD2|17
TGTGCCAGCAGCCCCGGGACTAGCGGGAGGGCCCACAATGAGCAGTTCTTC
CASSPGTSGRAHNEQFF
>TRBV5-8|few|TRBJ2-3|NA|18
TGTGCCAGCAGAATCCCTCGGAGTAGCGGAATTAGCACAGATACGCAGTATTTT
CASRIPRSSGISTDTQYF
>TRBV7-2|NA|TRBJ1-5|NA|13
TGTGCCAGCAGCACAGGGTTGGGTCAGCCCCAGCATTTT
CASSTGLGQPQHF
>TRBV28|NA|TRBJ2-1|TRBD2|14
TGTGCCAGCAGTCCCGGACTAGCGATGAATGAGCAGTTCTTC
CASSPGLAMNEQFF
>TRBV19|NA|TRBJ2-7|NA|15
TGTGCCAGTAGTATAGATTTAGGTGTATCCTACGAGCAGTACTTC
CASSIDLGVSYEQYF
>TRBV7-2|NA|TRBJ1-2|TRBD1|14
TGTGCCAGCAGCCCCCAGACAGGGTCCTATGGCTACACCTTC
CASSPQTGSYGYTF
>TRBV29-1|NA|TRBJ1-2|TRBD1|10
TGCAGCGTGCGGACAGGGGGCTACACCTTC
CSVRTGGYTF
>TRBV5-1|medium-sized|TRBJ2-2|NA|15
TGCGCCAGCAGCCGGACAGAACCGAACACCGGGGAGCTGTTTTTT
CASSRTEPNTGELFF
>TRBV6-5|NA|TRBJ1-1|NA|15
TGTGCCAGCAGAGCGAGGGGATCGGGTAGGACTGAAGCTTTCTTT
CASRARGSGRTEAFF
>TRBV7-2|NA|TRBJ1-3|NA|15
TGCGCCAGCAGCCAAGATTCGGGATCGGGAAACACCATATATTTT
CASSQDSGSGNTIYF
>TRBV7-9|NA|TRBJ1-3|NA|14
TGTGCCAGCAGCCGCCCGCTGACCGTCAACACCATATATTTT
CASSRPLTVNTIYF
>TRBV4-3|once|TRBJ1-5|TRBD1|17
TGCGCCAGCAGCCAAGATGGCAGGGGGGGTAGCAATCAGCCCCAGCATTTT
CASSQDGRGGSNQPQHF
>TRBV7-8|NA|TRBJ1-2|TRBD1|15
TGTGCCAGCAGTCGGACAGGGACCTCTAACTATGGCTACACCTTC
CASSRTGTSNYGYTF
>TRBV20-1|NA|TRBJ2-7|NA|11
TGCAGTCCTGGACAGTGGCCCCTCCGTAACTTC
CSPGQWPLRNF
>TRBV27|medium-sized|TRBJ2-2|NA|15
TGTGCCAGCAGTTTAACGGCAGGGTGGACCGGGGAGCTGTTTTTT
CASSLTAGWTGELFF
>TRBV4-2|NA|TRBJ2-6|TRBD1|18
TGTGCCAGCAGCCAAGAAGAGACAGGGGGCTCTGGGGCCAACGTCCTGACTTTC
CASSQEETGGSGANVLTF
>TRBV19|NA|TRBJ2-5|TRBD2|14
TGTGCCAGTAGCGGGGGAGCGGGGCAAGAGACCCAGTACTTC
CASSGGAGQETQYF